This is a list of T cell receptor beta chains from one sample in a study of T cell responses to AZD1222 COVID-19 vaccine. Libraries were prepared by immunoSEQ multiplex PCR; TCRdb keeps only in-frame clonotypes and omits some of them. The repertoire includes fewer than 150,000 clones, 88% of them detected once, and less than 6.5% sits in the top ten. Sequenced here: peripheral blood, sampled 28 days after the second AZD1222 dose. The source is an adult who received the AZD1222 COVID-19 vaccine. Both conserved end residues are part of each CDR3. A D gene is named only where the DNA matches it firmly. Clone size is not always given. Where it is, it says once, few, many or a class for expanded clones.

clone size	D gene	V gene	J gene	CDR3 protein	CDR3 DNA
-	TRBD1	TRBV6-7	TRBJ1-2	CASSYSTGGVRGYTF	TGTGCCAGCAGTTACTCAACAGGGGGAGTGCGTGGCTACACCTTC
-	-	TRBV6-5	TRBJ2-7	CASRTRRAYEQYF	TGTGCCAGCAGAACCCGGAGAGCCTACGAGCAGTACTTC
-	-	TRBV4-2	TRBJ1-1	CASSLNEGLGGSEAFF	TGTGCCAGCAGCCTAAACGAGGGGCTGGGAGGCTCTGAAGCTTTCTTT
-	TRBD2	TRBV2	TRBJ2-7	CASMAGLVQSEQYF	TGTGCCAGCATGGCGGGACTAGTACAATCCGAGCAGTACTTC
-	-	TRBV3-1/TRBV3-2	TRBJ1-4	CASSSEQTNEKLFF	TGTGCCAGCAGCTCAGAGCAGACTAATGAAAAACTGTTTTTT
-	-	TRBV4-1	TRBJ2-2	CASSQESGTGELFF	TGCGCCAGCAGCCAAGAGTCAGGCACCGGGGAGCTGTTTTTT
-	TRBD1	TRBV18	TRBJ1-1	CASSLTETGQGWTEAFF	TGTGCCAGCTCACTCACGGAGACGGGACAGGGCTGGACTGAAGCTTTCTTT
-	TRBD2	TRBV14	TRBJ2-7	CASRPSGGAYEQYF	TGTGCCAGCAGACCTAGCGGGGGGGCCTACGAGCAGTACTTC
-	-	TRBV6-5	TRBJ1-1	CASSYSEGYTEAFF	TGTGCCAGCAGTTACTCCGAAGGTTACACTGAAGCTTTCTTT
once	-	TRBV5-4	TRBJ1-3	CASKRDGSGNTIYF	TGTGCCAGCAAAAGGGACGGCTCTGGAAACACCATATATTTT
-	TRBD1	TRBV7-2	TRBJ2-7	CASSLTDRGGSTEQYF	TGTGCCAGCAGCTTAACGGACAGGGGGGGAAGTACAGAGCAGTACTTC
-	-	TRBV7-3	TRBJ1-2	CASSPGGPDYGYTF	TGTGCCAGCAGCCCCGGGGGACCGGACTATGGCTACACCTTC
-	TRBD2	TRBV19	TRBJ2-1	CASSAWDTSGGLNEQFF	TGTGCCAGTAGTGCTTGGGATACTAGCGGAGGGCTTAATGAGCAGTTCTTC
-	TRBD1	TRBV19	TRBJ2-2	CASTSGQGIGELFF	TGTGCCAGTACATCGGGACAGGGCATCGGGGAGCTGTTTTTT
-	-	TRBV5-1	TRBJ2-5	CASGFSDQETQYF	TGCGCCAGCGGCTTCTCGGACCAAGAGACCCAGTACTTC
-	-	TRBV29-1	TRBJ2-6	CSVEAGANVLTF	TGCAGCGTTGAAGCTGGGGCCAACGTCCTGACTTTC
-	TRBD1	TRBV7-9	TRBJ1-1	CASSSGQGITEAFF	TGTGCCAGCAGCTCCGGACAGGGGATAACTGAAGCTTTCTTT
-	TRBD1	TRBV6-5	TRBJ1-2	CASSYTGTGRYGYTF	TGTGCCAGCAGTTACACCGGGACAGGGCGTTATGGCTACACCTTC
few	TRBD2	TRBV18	TRBJ2-7	CASSPGLVNEQYF	TGTGCCAGCTCCCCGGGACTAGTGAACGAGCAGTACTTC
-	TRBD1	TRBV6-5	TRBJ1-4	CASRLQGATNEKLFF	TGTGCCAGCAGGTTACAGGGGGCGACTAATGAAAAACTGTTTTTT
-	-	TRBV29-1	TRBJ2-3	CSGKRGVGTDTQYF	TGCAGCGGTAAAAGAGGGGTTGGCACAGATACGCAGTATTTT
-	-	TRBV11-2	TRBJ1-1	CASRTSEVWNTEAFF	TGTGCCAGCAGAACTTCCGAGGTTTGGAACACTGAAGCTTTCTTT
-	-	TRBV2	TRBJ1-4	CASTPTPTPWSDEKLFF	TGTGCCAGCACCCCTACTCCTACTCCGTGGAGTGATGAAAAACTGTTTTTT
-	-	TRBV5-5	TRBJ1-1	CASSFRDTEAFF	TGTGCCAGCAGCTTTAGGGATACTGAAGCTTTCTTT
-	TRBD2	TRBV14	TRBJ2-5	CASSRGGAKETQYF	TGTGCCAGCAGCCGCGGGGGGGCTAAAGAGACCCAGTACTTC
-	-	TRBV19	TRBJ2-5	CASSQGSAGWETQYF	TGTGCCAGTAGTCAAGGGTCCGCAGGTTGGGAGACCCAGTACTTC
-	-	TRBV7-2	TRBJ2-1	CASSSGAGSYNEQFF	TGTGCCAGCAGCAGCGGCGCAGGTTCCTACAATGAGCAGTTCTTC
once	TRBD1	TRBV5-4	TRBJ2-2	CASSLTGTGNTGELFF	TGTGCCAGCAGCCTGACCGGGACAGGGAACACCGGGGAGCTGTTTTTT
-	-	TRBV19	TRBJ1-4	CASSIRDIRGEKLFF	TGTGCCAGTAGTATACGGGACATCCGAGGTGAAAAACTGTTTTTT
-	-	TRBV18	TRBJ2-3	CASSRTASTDTQYF	TGTGCCAGCTCAAGGACAGCTAGCACAGATACGCAGTATTTT
-	-	TRBV4-2	TRBJ1-3	CASSQDWGLSGNTIYF	TGTGCCAGCAGCCAAGATTGGGGACTCTCTGGAAACACCATATATTTT
-	-	TRBV2	TRBJ1-5	CASNLRNQPQHF	TGTGCCAGCAACCTCCGCAATCAGCCCCAGCATTTT
-	-	TRBV6-2/TRBV6-3	TRBJ2-5	CASSYGQGWAQETQYF	TGTGCCAGCAGTTACGGTCAGGGTTGGGCGCAAGAGACCCAGTACTTC
-	-	TRBV6-2/TRBV6-3	TRBJ2-5	CASSEYGETQYF	TGTGCCAGCAGTGAGTACGGAGAGACCCAGTACTTC
-	-	TRBV23-1	TRBJ2-3	CASSRTGYISDTQYF	TGCGCCAGCAGTCGAACAGGGTACATCTCAGATACGCAGTATTTT
-	-	TRBV3-1/TRBV3-2	TRBJ2-6	CASSPSLGGANVLTF	TGTGCCAGCAGCCCATCCCTGGGGGGGGCCAACGTCCTGACTTTC
-	-	TRBV6-6	TRBJ2-6	CASTEAVSGANVLTF	TGTGCCAGCACAGAAGCGGTCTCGGGGGCCAACGTCCTGACTTTC
-	-	TRBV29-1	TRBJ1-1	CSVHRDDHTEAFF	TGCAGCGTACACCGGGACGATCACACTGAAGCTTTCTTT
-	-	TRBV5-6	TRBJ2-7	CASTGGLSYEQYF	TGTGCCAGCACTGGGGGTCTCTCCTACGAGCAGTACTTC
-	TRBD1	TRBV7-9	TRBJ1-1	CASSLVGTGDTEAFF	TGTGCCAGCAGCTTAGTTGGGACAGGCGACACTGAAGCTTTCTTT
-	-	TRBV29-1	TRBJ1-1	CSVVPGRANTEAFF	TGCAGCGTTGTACCGGGACGGGCGAACACTGAAGCTTTCTTT
-	TRBD1	TRBV4-1	TRBJ1-2	CASSQTLQGGYGYTF	TGCGCCAGCAGCCAAACCCTACAGGGGGGCTATGGCTACACCTTC
-	-	TRBV5-4	TRBJ1-2	CASSLAGSVYGYTF	TGTGCCAGCAGCTTGGCCGGGTCTGTTTATGGCTACACCTTC
-	TRBD1	TRBV6-2/TRBV6-3	TRBJ1-5	CASSSTGTNQPQHF	TGTGCCAGCAGTTCGACAGGGACCAATCAGCCCCAGCATTTT
-	-	TRBV19	TRBJ1-5	CASSIRGASNQPQHF	TGTGCCAGTAGTATCAGAGGGGCTAGCAATCAGCCCCAGCATTTT
-	TRBD2	TRBV4-1	TRBJ2-1	CASSPFASGIYNEQFF	TGCGCCAGCAGCCCCTTTGCTAGCGGGATATACAATGAGCAGTTCTTC
-	-	TRBV6-2/TRBV6-3	TRBJ1-5	CASSHRQGSHNQPQHF	TGTGCCAGCAGTCATCGTCAGGGGAGTCACAATCAGCCCCAGCATTTT
-	-	TRBV3-1/TRBV3-2	TRBJ1-1	CASSQTGRTPNTEAFF	TGTGCCAGCAGCCAAACGGGACGCACTCCGAACACTGAAGCTTTCTTT
-	-	TRBV7-8	TRBJ2-5	CASSLAAGGQETQYF	TGTGCCAGCAGCTTAGCGGCTGGCGGTCAAGAGACCCAGTACTTC
-	-	TRBV7-3	TRBJ1-1	CASSLQGRTEAFF	TGTGCCAGCAGCTTGCAGGGGCGGACTGAAGCTTTCTTT
-	-	TRBV9	TRBJ1-3	CASSVGPAGNTIYF	TGTGCCAGCAGCGTCGGGCCTGCTGGAAACACCATATATTTT
-	-	TRBV27	TRBJ1-2	CASTATGAHGYTF	TGTGCCAGCACTGCGACAGGCGCCCATGGCTACACCTTC
-	-	TRBV19	TRBJ2-4	CASSIALSLVRGNIQYF	TGTGCCAGTAGTATAGCCCTCTCCTTAGTGCGTGGAAACATTCAGTACTTC
-	TRBD1	TRBV28	TRBJ1-5	CASSPGQGNQPQHF	TGTGCCAGCAGTCCCGGACAGGGGAATCAGCCCCAGCATTTT
-	TRBD2	TRBV7-2	TRBJ2-1	CASSSSPSGGAVEQFF	TGTGCCAGCAGCTCCTCCCCTAGCGGGGGGGCAGTTGAGCAGTTCTTC
-	-	TRBV6-2/TRBV6-3	TRBJ2-7	CASSSGFAGSYEQYF	TGTGCCAGCAGTTCGGGGTTTGCGGGATCCTACGAGCAGTACTTC
-	-	TRBV19	TRBJ2-1	CASSSGVSYNEQFF	TGTGCCAGCAGTTCCGGGGTTTCCTACAATGAGCAGTTCTTC
once	-	TRBV6-5	TRBJ1-2	CASTEGGSGYGYTF	TGTGCCAGCACCGAGGGAGGATCCGGCTATGGCTACACCTTC
once	-	TRBV7-2	TRBJ2-1	CASSLAPVTQVNEQFF	TGTGCCAGCAGCCTAGCCCCGGTCACCCAGGTAAATGAGCAGTTCTTC